Sequencing of this TCR beta chain was carried out in a study of shared clonotypes between healthy human individuals (dated by TCRdb to 2019 to 2021). For the study in its entirety: Three men and two women, aged 18 to 49 years, made up the cohort. The study deeply sequenced blood TCR repertoires of about five healthy adults to estimate repertoire size and the extent of clonotype sharing between individuals. Libraries were prepared and TCR repertoires were sequenced by different laboratories using diverse techniques, in order to increase sequencing depth and limit assay-specific biases. For each donor, CD4 naive and CD4 memory were each given three plates, CD8 naive was given two plates, and CD8 memory was given one plate. Leukapheresis yielded between about 0.9 and 10 billion PBMCs per donor. Here is what the overall study found, with its caveats: Across four donors, 4.5% to 6.5% of naive CD4, roughly 3.5% of naive CD8, approximately 2.5% of memory CD4, and approximately 0.4% of memory CD8 clonotypes were shared. Larger estimated clonotype richness was generally found for naive subsets than for memory subsets. The small number of donors limited the genetic and exposure-history diversity represented. Incomplete sequencing was indicated by rarefaction of sorted-subset datasets, despite the large sequencing depth. Sampling was limited to blood, and TCR repertoires in tissue likely differ from TCR repertoires in blood. Pairwise subsampling led to the expectation that sequencing depth would affect the degree of clonotype sharing among donors. Higher generation probabilities were observed for clonotypes shared by all four sorted-subset donors than for non-shared clonotypes.

Using the deep immunoSEQ assay, multiplex PCR amplified TCR CDR3 regions from genomic DNA. For each cell subset, the extracted genomic DNA was distributed evenly across all wells of several immunoSEQ 96-well plates, and each plate served as one replicate. For sorted subsets, around 200 ng genomic DNA, equal to 25,000 to 35,000 T cell genomes, was loaded into each replicate PCR. The purified libraries were quantified using a Qubit 3.0 fluorometer, sized with a Bioanalyzer 2100, and then quantified again using the KAPA Library Quantification kit. Every immunoSEQ 96-well plate was sequenced on a dedicated single-read 150-cycle Illumina NextSeq 550 flow cell. The original methods were these. Because the immunoSEQ output included only junctional sequences and no quality scores, the filtering could not be the same as the filtering used for full-length reads. To assign V/J genes and CDR3, sequences were annotated using PyIR, a Python wrapper for IgBLAST v1.9, with IMGT germline references. Reads were removed for weak V/J assignments (E-value above 1e-6), missing CDR3, stop codons, out-of-frame junctions, or ambiguous translated residues. V3J clonotypes were defined by identical inferred V gene, J gene, and CDR3 amino acid sequence. To compute the percentage overlap between repertoires, the number of shared unique clonotypes was divided by the size of the smaller repertoire. Three approaches were used to assess repertoire richness: RTK rarefaction, the Chao1 estimator, and Recon v2.1 estimates of unobserved clonotypes. For all TCRbeta clonotypes obtained by the gDNA method from a handful of donors, generation probabilities were computed with OLGA. Not all clones reach the TCRdb copy of this immuneACCESS table, which keeps in-frame sequences only. Checked studies attribute under half of the gap to unresolved V genes and leave the rest unexplained. That table gives V, J and clone size, and the DNA gave D and trimming. For this sample the table gives over a million clones, of which approximately 96% were detected only once. The biggest ten clones account for over 1% of the sample.

In its sample, this clone was seen once. Its binding antigen is unknown. No qualities accompany the bases; no much larger clone lies one base away. From the cysteine up to the phenylalanine, the CDR3 has a length of 17 residues. The DNA shown is the 51-base CDR3, in frame from base 1. The germline V gene encodes CDR1 SQVTM and CDR2 ANQGSEA. V sheds 5 bases and J sheds 0 bases, leaving 17 bases between their ends. Healthy HIV-negative adults with no recently reported acute infections or vaccinations were included as donors. All donors were Caucasian adults living in Nashville, Tennessee, USA. Magnetic negative selection was used to enrich CD4+ T cells, after which naive cells were positively selected on CD45RA and the negative fraction became the memory subset. Blood was obtained by leukapheresis, after which PBMCs were separated by Ficoll-Histopaque density gradient centrifugation and cryopreserved in liquid nitrogen vapor phase. Purity and quantity of every magnetically sorted T cell population were checked by analytical flow cytometry. Genomic DNA was isolated from each sorted fraction and quantified by UV absorbance on a Nanodrop 2000c.

Recombination connected TRBV29-1 to TRBJ2-6; TRBD2 could be the D gene, as 9 bases match. The sequence was collected from a man younger than 40 in good health. The sample was naive CD4+ T cells sorted from blood. Reading the label with the study, this specimen's cell subset or site is: CD45RA+ positively selected. This receptor carries the CDR3 CSVSGGGRASGANVLTF. The DNA sequence is TGCAGCGTTTCAGGGGGCGGGAGGGCCTCTGGGGCCAACGTCCTGACTTTC.